The subject of this entry is one TCR beta chain. This sample is part of a study of blood T cell repertoires in COVID-19. The data were produced by immunoSEQ multiplex PCR, yet TCRdb's version contains in-frame clones alone and is incomplete. The sample has around 190,000 clones; approximately 88% are singletons. V dropped 5 bases and J dropped 5 bases, with 12 bases sitting between them. Germline V gives CDR1 LNHDA, CDR2 SQIVND (reference sequence). This CDR3 has 13 residues. V and J are TRBV19 and TRBJ2-5; unclear D gene. Sequencing input: PBMCs or T cells enriched from blood (not recorded which). The sequence came from a young man with acute COVID-19. The CDR3, as DNA: TGTGCCAGTAGTGTGGGCCGTCAGGAGACCCAGTACTTC. Amino acid sequence: CASSVGRQETQYF.